This TCR beta chain was identified in a study of blood T cell repertoires in COVID-19. Turning to the study itself: The United States, Italy and Spain supplied acute and convalescent COVID-19 samples. PBMCs, B-cell-depleted T cells, or T cells provided the cDNA or gDNA that made up the material.

Original data processing: Amplification of reference gene primers provided the estimated nucleated cell counts. Profiled with immunoSEQ multiplex PCR; TCRdb holds only in-frame clones, not every one. The V and J calls and clone size are taken from that table; D and trimming were inferred from the DNA. The sample has roughly 93,000 clones, about nine tenths seen once. The CDR3 runs 14 residues. Trimming cost V 4 bases and J 6 bases, with 14 bases left between them. Germline-derived CDR1 and CDR2 are SGHRS and YFSETQ. Sequenced input: peripheral blood. This sequence originates from a man aged 50 to 59 with acute or convalescent COVID-19. V usage is TRBV5-1 and J usage is TRBJ2-1; D might be TRBD2 (6 bases). The CDR3 reads CASSLRTTLNEQFF. In DNA form, the CDR3 reads TGCGCCAGCAGCCTTCGGACTACCCTCAATGAGCAGTTCTTC.